This T cell receptor beta chain comes out of a study of T cells in Graves' hyperthyroidism and ophthalmopathy. Study context: The blood sample was taken at first diagnosis, before treatment began.

TCR beta CDR3 regions were amplified from RNA transcripts. HTBI primers were used for first-round RT-PCR of the TCR CDR3. TCRdb re-analysed the multiplex PCR reads in MiXCR, keeping a single row per CDR3 protein. Here the sample spans more than 650,000 distinct CDR3 sequences, 11% to 15% being singletons. This clonotype was counted a few times. Its specificity is unknown. Points from the study as a whole: The model foresaw ophthalmopathy a median approximately 6.3 months prior to onset. Most clonotypes that expanded in the thyroid above 0.001 also showed up in blood.

Germline-derived CDR1 and CDR2 are SGHVS and FNYEAQ. The CDR3 totals 15 residues. The V end was cut by 5 bases, the J end by 2 bases, with 15 bases between. The chain uses TRBV7-6 and TRBJ1-1, with D maybe TRBD1 (5 bases). The sequence was collected from a woman aged 18-29 years with Graves' hyperthyroidism. The specimen sequenced was blood. CDR3 in amino acids: CASSPGGGFNTEAFF. The CDR3 nucleotides are TGTGCCAGCAGCCCGGGGGGGGGTTTCAACACTGAAGCTTTCTTT.